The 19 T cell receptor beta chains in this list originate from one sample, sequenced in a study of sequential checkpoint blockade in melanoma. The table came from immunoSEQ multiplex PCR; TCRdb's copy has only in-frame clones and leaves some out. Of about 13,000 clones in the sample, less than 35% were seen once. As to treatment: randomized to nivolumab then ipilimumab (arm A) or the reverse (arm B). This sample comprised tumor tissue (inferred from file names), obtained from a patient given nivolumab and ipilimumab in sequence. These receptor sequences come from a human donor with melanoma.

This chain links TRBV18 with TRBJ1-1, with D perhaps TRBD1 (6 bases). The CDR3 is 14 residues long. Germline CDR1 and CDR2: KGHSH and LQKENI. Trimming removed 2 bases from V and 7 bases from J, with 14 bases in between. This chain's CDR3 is CASSPKQGGGEAFF. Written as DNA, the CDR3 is TGTGCCAGCTCACCAAAACAGGGAGGGGGTGAAGCTTTCTTT.

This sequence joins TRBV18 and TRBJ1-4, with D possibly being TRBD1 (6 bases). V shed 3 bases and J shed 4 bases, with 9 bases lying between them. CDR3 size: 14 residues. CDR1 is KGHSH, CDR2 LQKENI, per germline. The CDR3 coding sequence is TGTGCCAGCTCACCCGGACAGATTAATGAAAAACTGTTTTTT. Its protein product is CASSPGQINEKLFF.

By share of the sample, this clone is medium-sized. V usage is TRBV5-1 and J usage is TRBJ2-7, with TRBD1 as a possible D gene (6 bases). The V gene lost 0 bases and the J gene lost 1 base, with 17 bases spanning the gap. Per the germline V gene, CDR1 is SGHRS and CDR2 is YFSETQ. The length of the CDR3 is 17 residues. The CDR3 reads CASSLAAVTGASYEQYF. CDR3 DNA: TGCGCCAGCAGCTTGGCCGCGGTGACAGGCGCTTCCTACGAGCAGTACTTC.

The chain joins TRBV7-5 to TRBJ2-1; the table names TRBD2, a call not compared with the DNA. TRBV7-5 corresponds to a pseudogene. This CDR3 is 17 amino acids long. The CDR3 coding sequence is TGTGCCAGCAGCTTAAGATCTATCCCAAGCTCCTACAATGAGCAGTTCTTC. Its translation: CASSLRSIPSSYNEQFF.

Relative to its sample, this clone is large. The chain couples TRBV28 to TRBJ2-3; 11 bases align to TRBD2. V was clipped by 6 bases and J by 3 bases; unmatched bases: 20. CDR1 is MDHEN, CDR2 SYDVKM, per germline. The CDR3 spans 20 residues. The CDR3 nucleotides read TGTGCCAGCAGGGGAGAAGGACTAGCGGGCAAACGGTATATGACAGATACGCAGTATTTT. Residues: CASRGEGLAGKRYMTDTQYF.

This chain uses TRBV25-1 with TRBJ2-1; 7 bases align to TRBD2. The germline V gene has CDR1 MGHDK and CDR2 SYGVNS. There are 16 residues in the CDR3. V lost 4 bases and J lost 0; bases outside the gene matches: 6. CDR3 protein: CASSVIGGSSYNEQFF. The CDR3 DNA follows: TGTGCCAGCAGTGTAATCGGCGGGAGCTCCTACAATGAGCAGTTCTTC.

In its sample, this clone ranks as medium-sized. CDR3 loop: CASSLLGQGYNEQFF. The CDR3 region has the DNA TGTGCCAGCAGTTTACTTGGACAGGGCTACAATGAGCAGTTCTTC. This chain joins TRBV6-8 and TRBJ2-1, with TRBD1 matching over 8 bases. J lost 3 bases, V lost 4 bases, and 5 bases had no gene match. The length of the CDR3 is 15 residues. The germline CDR1 and CDR2 sequences are MNHGY and SAAAGT.

CDR3 nucleotides: TGCGCCAGCAGCCAAGATAGGGGATGGCCCGAGCAGTACTTC. Amino acids: CASSQDRGWPEQYF. This chain connects TRBV23-1 to TRBJ2-7, with D possibly TRBD1 on 5 matching bases. TRBV23-1 falls under the ORF class, with uncertain function. V lost 6 bases to trimming and J lost 6 bases, with 18 bases between them. This CDR3 spans 14 amino acids.

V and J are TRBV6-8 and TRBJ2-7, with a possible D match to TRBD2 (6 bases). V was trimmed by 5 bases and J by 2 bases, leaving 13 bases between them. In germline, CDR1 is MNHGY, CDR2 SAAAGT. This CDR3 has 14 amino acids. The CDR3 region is CASSGRGGAYEQYF. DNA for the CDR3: TGTGCCAGCAGTGGGCGCGGAGGGGCCTACGAGCAGTACTTC.

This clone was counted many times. The CDR3 DNA follows: TGTGCCAGCAGCTTGGCCGGGGGGACTAATGAAAAACTGTTTTTT. Its translation: CASSLAGGTNEKLFF. This chain joins TRBV11-3 and TRBJ1-4, with D possibly TRBD1 on 5 matching bases. V lost 3 bases, J lost 2 bases, and 10 bases lay in between. This CDR3 spans 15 amino acids. Germline V gene data show CDR1 as SGHNT and CDR2 as YENEEA.

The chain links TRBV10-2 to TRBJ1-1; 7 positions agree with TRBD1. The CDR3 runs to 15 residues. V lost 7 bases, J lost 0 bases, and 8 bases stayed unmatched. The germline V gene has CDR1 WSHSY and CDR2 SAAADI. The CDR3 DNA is TGCGCCAGCACAAGACAGGGAACCATGAACACTGAAGCTTTCTTT. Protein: CASTRQGTMNTEAFF.

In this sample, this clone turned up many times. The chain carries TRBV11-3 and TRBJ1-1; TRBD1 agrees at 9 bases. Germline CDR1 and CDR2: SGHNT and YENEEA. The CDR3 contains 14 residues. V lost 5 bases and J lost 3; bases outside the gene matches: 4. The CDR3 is CASSTRTGDTEAFF. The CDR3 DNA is TGTGCCAGCAGCACCCGGACAGGGGACACTGAAGCTTTCTTT. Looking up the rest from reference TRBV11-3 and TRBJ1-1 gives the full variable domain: EAGVVQSPRYKIIEKKQPVAFWCNPISGHNTLYWYLQNLGQGPELLIRYENEEAVDDSQLPKDRFSAERLKGVDSTLKIQPAELGDSAVYLCASSTRTGDTEAFFGQGTRLTVV.

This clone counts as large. This chain's CDR3 is CASSVATSQTNTEAFF. The CDR3 DNA is TGTGCCAGCAGCGTAGCTACGTCACAGACGAACACTGAAGCTTTCTTT. The chain couples TRBV9 to TRBJ1-1; the D is unclear. In germline, CDR1 is SGDLS, CDR2 YYNGEE. The CDR3 is 16 residues long. The germline V and J ends were trimmed by 0 bases and 1 base, with 13 bases remaining between them.

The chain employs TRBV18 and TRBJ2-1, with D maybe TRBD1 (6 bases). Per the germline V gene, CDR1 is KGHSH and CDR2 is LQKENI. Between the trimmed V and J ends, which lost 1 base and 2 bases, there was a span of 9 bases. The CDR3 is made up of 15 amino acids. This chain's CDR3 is CASSPQTGAYNEQFF. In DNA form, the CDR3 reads TGTGCCAGCTCACCACAGACAGGCGCCTACAATGAGCAGTTCTTC.

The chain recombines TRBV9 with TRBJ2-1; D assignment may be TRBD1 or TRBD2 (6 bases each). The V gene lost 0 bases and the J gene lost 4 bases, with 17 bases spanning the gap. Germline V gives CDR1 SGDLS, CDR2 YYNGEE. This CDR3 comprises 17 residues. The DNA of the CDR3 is TGTGCCAGCAGCGTAGTCGAGGGAGAGGGGGGATACAATGAGCAGTTCTTC. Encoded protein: CASSVVEGEGGYNEQFF.

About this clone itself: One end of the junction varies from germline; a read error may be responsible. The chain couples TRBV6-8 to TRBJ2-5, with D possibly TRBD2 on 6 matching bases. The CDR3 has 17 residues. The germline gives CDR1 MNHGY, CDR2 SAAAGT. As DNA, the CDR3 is TGTGCCATCAGTGCCCTGTCCCCGGGAGTGAAGGGAGAGACCCAGTACTTC. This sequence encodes CAISALSPGVKGETQYF.

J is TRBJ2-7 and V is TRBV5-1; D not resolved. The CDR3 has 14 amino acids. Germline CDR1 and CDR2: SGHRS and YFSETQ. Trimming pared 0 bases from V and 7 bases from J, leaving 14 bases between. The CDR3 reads CASSLGRRGVEQYF. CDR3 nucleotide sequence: TGCGCCAGCAGCTTGGGACGGAGAGGTGTTGAGCAGTACTTC.

Written as DNA, the CDR3 is TGTGCCAGCAGCTTCGCCGGAGGACAGGGGAGCCCAGATACGCAGTATTTT. This gives the protein CASSFAGGQGSPDTQYF. J is TRBJ2-3 and V is TRBV11-3; 9 bases map to TRBD1. CDR1 SGHNT and CDR2 YENEEA come from the germline V gene. The CDR3 spans 17 residues. V gave up 3 bases and J gave up 4 bases; unmatched junction bases: 11. Looking up the rest from reference TRBV11-3 and TRBJ2-3 gives the full variable domain: EAGVVQSPRYKIIEKKQPVAFWCNPISGHNTLYWYLQNLGQGPELLIRYENEEAVDDSQLPKDRFSAERLKGVDSTLKIQPAELGDSAVYLCASSFAGGQGSPDTQYFGPGTRLTVL.

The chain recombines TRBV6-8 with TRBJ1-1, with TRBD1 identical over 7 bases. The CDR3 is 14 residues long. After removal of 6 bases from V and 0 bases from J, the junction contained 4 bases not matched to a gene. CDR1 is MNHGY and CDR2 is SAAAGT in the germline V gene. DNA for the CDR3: TGTGCCAGCAGCCCGACAGGGTTGAACACTGAAGCTTTCTTT. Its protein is CASSPTGLNTEAFF.